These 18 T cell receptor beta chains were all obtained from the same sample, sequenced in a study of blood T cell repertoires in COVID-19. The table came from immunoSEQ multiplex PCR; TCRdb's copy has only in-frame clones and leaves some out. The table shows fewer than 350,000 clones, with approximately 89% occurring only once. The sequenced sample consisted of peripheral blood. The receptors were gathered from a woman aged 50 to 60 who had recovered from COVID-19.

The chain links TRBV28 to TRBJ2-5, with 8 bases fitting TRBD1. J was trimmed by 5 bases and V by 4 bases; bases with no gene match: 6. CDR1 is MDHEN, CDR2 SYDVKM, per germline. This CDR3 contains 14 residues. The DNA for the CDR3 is TGTGCCAGCAGTTACCCAGGGGGCGGGGAGACCCAGTACTTC. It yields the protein CASSYPGGGETQYF. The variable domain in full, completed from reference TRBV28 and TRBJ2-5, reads DVKVTQSSRYLVKRTGEKVFLECVQDMDHENMFWYRQDPGLGLRLIYFSYDVKMKEKGDIPEGYSVSREKKERFSLILESASTNQTSMYLCASSYPGGGETQYFGPGTRLLVL.

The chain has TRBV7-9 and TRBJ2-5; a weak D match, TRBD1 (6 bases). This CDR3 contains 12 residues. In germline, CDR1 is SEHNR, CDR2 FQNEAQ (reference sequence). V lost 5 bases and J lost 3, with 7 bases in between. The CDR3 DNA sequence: TGTGCCAGCAGCCGGACAGAAGAGACCCAGTACTTC. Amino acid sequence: CASSRTEETQYF.

CDR3 coding DNA: TGTGCCAGCAGCCCAAACAGGGTTTGGGAAAAACTGTTTTTT. Amino acid sequence: CASSPNRVWEKLFF. The chain recombines TRBV11-2 with TRBJ1-4; possibly TRBD1 for D (6 bases). Germline loops: CDR1 SGHAT, CDR2 FQNNGV. The length of the CDR3 is 14 residues. V lost 5 bases to trimming and J lost 8 bases, with 15 bases between them.

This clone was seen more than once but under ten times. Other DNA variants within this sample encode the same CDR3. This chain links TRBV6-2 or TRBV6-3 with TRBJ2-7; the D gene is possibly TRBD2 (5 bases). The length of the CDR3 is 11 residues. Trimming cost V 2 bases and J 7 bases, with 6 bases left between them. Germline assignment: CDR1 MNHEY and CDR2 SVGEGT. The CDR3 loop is CASSYTGEQYF. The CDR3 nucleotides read TGTGCCAGCAGTTACACGGGGGAGCAGTACTTC.

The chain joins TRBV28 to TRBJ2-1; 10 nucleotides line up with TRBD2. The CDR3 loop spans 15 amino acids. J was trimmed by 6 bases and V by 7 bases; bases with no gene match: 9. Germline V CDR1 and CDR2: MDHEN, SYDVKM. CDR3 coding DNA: TGTGCCAGCACTCAGGTATGGACTAGCGGCAATGAGCAGTTCTTC. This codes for CASTQVWTSGNEQFF.

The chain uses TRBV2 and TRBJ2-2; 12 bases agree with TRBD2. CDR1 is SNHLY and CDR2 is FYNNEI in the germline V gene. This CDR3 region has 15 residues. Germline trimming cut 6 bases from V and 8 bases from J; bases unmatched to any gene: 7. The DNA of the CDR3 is TGTGCCAGCAGAGTTGGGACTAGCGGGCAGGGGGAGCTGTTTTTT. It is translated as CASRVGTSGQGELFF.

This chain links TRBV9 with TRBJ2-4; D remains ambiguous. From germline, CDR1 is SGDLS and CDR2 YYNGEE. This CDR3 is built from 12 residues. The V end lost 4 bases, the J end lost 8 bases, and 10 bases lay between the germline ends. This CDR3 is CASSPGGYIQYF. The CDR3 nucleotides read TGTGCCAGCAGCCCCGGCGGATACATTCAGTACTTC.

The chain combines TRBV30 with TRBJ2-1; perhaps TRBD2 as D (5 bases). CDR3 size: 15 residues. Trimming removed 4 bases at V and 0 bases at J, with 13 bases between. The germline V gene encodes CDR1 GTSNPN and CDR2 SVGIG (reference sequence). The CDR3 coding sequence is TGTGCCTGGACAAGGAGGCGGAGCTCCTACAATGAGCAGTTCTTC. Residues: CAWTRRRSSYNEQFF.

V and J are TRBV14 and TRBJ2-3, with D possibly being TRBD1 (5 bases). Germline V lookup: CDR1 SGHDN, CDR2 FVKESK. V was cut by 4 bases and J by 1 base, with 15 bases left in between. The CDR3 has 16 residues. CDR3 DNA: TGTGCCAGCAGCCGACATAGCAGGGTCGGCACAGATACGCAGTATTTT. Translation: CASSRHSRVGTDTQYF.

The CDR3 coding sequence is TGTGCCAGCAGCCACGACAGACGTGAGCATGTTGTCACTGAAGCTTTCTTT. Translation: CASSHDRREHVVTEAFF. The chain carries TRBV6-2 or TRBV6-3 and TRBJ1-1, with D possibly being TRBD1 (5 bases). The germline V gene encodes CDR1 MNHEY and CDR2 SVGEGT. This CDR3 has 17 amino acids. V was cut by 6 bases and J by 4 bases, with 24 bases left in between.

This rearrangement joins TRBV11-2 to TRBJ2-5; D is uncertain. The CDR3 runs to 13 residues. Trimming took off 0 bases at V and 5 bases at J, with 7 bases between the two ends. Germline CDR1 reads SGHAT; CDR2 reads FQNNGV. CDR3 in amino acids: CASSLDRIETQYF. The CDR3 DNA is TGTGCCAGCAGCTTAGACAGAATCGAGACCCAGTACTTC.

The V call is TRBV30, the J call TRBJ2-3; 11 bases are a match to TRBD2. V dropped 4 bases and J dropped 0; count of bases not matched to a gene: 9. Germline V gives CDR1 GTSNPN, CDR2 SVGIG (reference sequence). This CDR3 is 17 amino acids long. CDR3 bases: TGTGCCTGGATTCTTGGGCGGACTAGCGGGAGCACAGATACGCAGTATTTT. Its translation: CAWILGRTSGSTDTQYF.

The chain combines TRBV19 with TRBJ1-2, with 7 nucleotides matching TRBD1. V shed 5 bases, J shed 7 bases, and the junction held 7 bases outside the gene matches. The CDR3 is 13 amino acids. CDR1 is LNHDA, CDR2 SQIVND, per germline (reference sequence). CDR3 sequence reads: CASSQQGLGGYTF. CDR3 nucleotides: TGTGCCAGTAGTCAACAGGGGCTAGGTGGCTACACCTTC. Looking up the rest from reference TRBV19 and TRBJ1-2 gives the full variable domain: DGGITQSPKYLFRKEGQNVTLSCEQNLNHDAMYWYRQDPGQGLRLIYYSQIVNDFQKGDIAEGYSVSREKKESFPLTVTSAQKNPTAFYLCASSQQGLGGYTFGSGTRLTVV.

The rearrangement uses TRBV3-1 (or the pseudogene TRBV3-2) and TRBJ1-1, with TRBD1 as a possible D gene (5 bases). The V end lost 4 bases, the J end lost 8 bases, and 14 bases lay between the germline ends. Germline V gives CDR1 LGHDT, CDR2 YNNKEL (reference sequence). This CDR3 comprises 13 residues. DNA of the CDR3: TGTGCCAGCAGCCCAAACCGGGAGGGGGAAGCTTTCTTT. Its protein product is CASSPNREGEAFF.

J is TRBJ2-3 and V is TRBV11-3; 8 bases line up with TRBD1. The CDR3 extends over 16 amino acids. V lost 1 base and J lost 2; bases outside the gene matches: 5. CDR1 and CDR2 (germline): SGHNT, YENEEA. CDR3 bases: TGTGCCAGCAGCTTAGGGGGGACAGGCAACACAGATACGCAGTATTTT. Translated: CASSLGGTGNTDTQYF.

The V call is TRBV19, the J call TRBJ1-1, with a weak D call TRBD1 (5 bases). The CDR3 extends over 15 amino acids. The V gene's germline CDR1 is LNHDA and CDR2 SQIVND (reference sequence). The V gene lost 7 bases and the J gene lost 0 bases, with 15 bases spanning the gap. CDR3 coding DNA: TGTGCCAGTAATTCCCCCGGGGGGATGAACACTGAAGCTTTCTTT. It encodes CASNSPGGMNTEAFF.

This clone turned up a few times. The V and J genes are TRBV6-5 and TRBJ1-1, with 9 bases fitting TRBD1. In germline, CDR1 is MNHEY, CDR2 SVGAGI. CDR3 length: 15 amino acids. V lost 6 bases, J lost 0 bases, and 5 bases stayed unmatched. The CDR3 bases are TGTGCCAGCAGGTCAGGGACAGGGCTGAACACTGAAGCTTTCTTT. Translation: CASRSGTGLNTEAFF.

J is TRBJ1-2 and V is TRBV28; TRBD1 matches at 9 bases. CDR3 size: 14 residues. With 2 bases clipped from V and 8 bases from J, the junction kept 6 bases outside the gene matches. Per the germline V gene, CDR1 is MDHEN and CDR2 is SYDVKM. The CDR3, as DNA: TGTGCCAGCAGTTTAGGGGACAGGGTTAAAGGCTACACCTTC. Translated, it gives CASSLGDRVKGYTF.